The clone carrying this T cell receptor beta chain was recorded a few times. Antigen unknown. This specimen belongs to a study of T cells in Graves' hyperthyroidism and ophthalmopathy. Overall study results and limits: Ophthalmopathy onset followed model prediction by a median approximately 7 months.

The source material, RNA transcripts, was used to amplify TCR beta CDR3 regions. The HTBI primer set served for first-round RT-PCR of the TCR CDR3. TCRdb reanalysed the multiplex PCR reads using MiXCR and keeps one entry per CDR3 protein. The sample holds approximately 530,000 distinct CDR3 sequences, roughly a sixth seen once. The receptor comes from a woman aged 18-30 years with Graves' hyperthyroidism. Sequenced sample: blood.

As DNA, the CDR3 is TGTGCCACCAGTGAGTCTACTAGCGGGAGCTTCGATGAGCAGTTCTTC. Its protein product is CATSESTSGSFDEQFF. V is TRBV24-1 and J is TRBJ2-1; 11 bases are a match to TRBD2. The J segment lost 8 bases and the V segment lost 4 bases, leaving 9 bases of the junction unmatched. The CDR3 spans 16 residues. The germline V gene has CDR1 KGHDR and CDR2 SFDVKD.